Below, one TCR beta chain is given with its context. Its antigen is not yet known. Base qualities were left out, and no much larger clone turns up one base away. Trimmed from V: 5 bases; trimmed from J: 5 bases; junction bases lacking a gene match: 11. The CDR3, from cysteine to phenylalanine, totals 15 residues. The CDR3 DNA has 45 bases and is translated from base 1. The data were obtained in a study of T cell repertoires in cytomegalovirus infection (dated by TCRdb to about 2019). Describing the broader study: The peptide stimulations were aimed at well-studied HLA-B-restricted epitopes as well as recently identified HLA-C-restricted CMV epitopes, whose presentation resists viral immunomodulation. Donor HLA type was relevant to the analysis, because carriage of CMV infection together with the matching HLA type was indicated by public TCR beta signatures. The paper as a whole reports these results and caveats: Cumulative frequency of public TCR beta family members discriminated carriers of CMV infection plus the relevant HLA type in this cohort and an independent 352-donor cohort. In the ex vivo response, HLA-C-restricted CMV-specific TCR beta clonotypes were dominant, and in two of eight donors the single most frequent clonotype came from this HLA-C-restricted group.

Sequencing was carried out with an Illumina HiSeq 1500. The raw public reads went through TCRdb reprocessing: fastp at Q25, MiXCR clone calling, in-frame beta chains kept. Each record represents a unique CDR3 protein, reported with the most common genes and DNA among its rows. In this sample the table shows roughly 80,000 distinct CDR3 sequences, 24% of which occur a single time. Approximately 48% of the sample rests with the top ten. Explained via the paper, the treatment or condition label denotes: in vitro stimulation with specific CMV peptide epitopes to enrich CMV-specific T cells. This TCR derives from a human donor in good health (CMV status not recorded). Some clones in this sample may be carry-over from other donors' samples. The sample was CD8+ T cells from cultured PBMCs, taken from culture after CMV antigen stimulation. The chain uses TRBV12-3 or TRBV12-4 and TRBJ2-5; a stretch of 7 junction bases matches TRBD1. The CDR3: CASSSRTGGLETQYF. The DNA sequence is TGTGCCAGCAGTAGCCGGACAGGCGGTCTGGAGACCCAGTACTTC.